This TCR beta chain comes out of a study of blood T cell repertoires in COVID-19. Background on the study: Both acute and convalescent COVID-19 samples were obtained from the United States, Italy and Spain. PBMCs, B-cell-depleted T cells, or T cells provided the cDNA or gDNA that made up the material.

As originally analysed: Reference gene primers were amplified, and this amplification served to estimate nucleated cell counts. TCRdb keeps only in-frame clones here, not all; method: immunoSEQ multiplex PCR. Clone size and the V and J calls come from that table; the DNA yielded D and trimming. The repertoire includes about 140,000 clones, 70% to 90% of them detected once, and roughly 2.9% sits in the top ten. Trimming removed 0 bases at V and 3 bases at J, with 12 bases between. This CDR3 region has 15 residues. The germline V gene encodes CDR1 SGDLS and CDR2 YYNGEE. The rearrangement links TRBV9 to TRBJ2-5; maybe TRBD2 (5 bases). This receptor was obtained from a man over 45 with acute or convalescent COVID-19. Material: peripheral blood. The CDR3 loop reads CASSVAWGAKETQYF. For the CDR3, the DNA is TGTGCCAGCAGCGTAGCTTGGGGAGCAAAAGAGACCCAGTACTTC.